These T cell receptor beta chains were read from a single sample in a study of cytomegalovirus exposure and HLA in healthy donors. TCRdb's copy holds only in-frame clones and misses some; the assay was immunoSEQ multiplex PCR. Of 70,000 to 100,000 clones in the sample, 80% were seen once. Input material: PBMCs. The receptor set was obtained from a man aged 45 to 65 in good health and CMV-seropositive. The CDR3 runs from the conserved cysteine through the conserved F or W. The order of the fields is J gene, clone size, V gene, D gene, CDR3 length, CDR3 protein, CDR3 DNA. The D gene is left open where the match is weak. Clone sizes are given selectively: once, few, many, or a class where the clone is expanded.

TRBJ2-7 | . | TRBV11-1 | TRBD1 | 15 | CASSSTRQGAYEQYF | TGTGCCAGCAGCTCCACGCGACAGGGGGCCTACGAGCAGTACTTC
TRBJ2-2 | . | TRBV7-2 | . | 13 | CASSVLSTGELFF | TGTGCCAGCAGCGTCTTATCCACCGGGGAGCTGTTTTTT
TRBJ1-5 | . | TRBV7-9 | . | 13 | CASSLARGQPQHF | TGTGCCAGCAGCTTAGCCAGGGGTCAGCCCCAGCATTTT
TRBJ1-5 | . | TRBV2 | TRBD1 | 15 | CASSPGQGSNQPQHF | TGTGCCAGCAGTCCGGGACAGGGGTCCAATCAGCCCCAGCATTTT
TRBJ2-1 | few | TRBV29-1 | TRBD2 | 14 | CSVTKREGYNEQFF | TGCAGCGTAACCAAGCGGGAGGGCTACAATGAGCAGTTCTTC
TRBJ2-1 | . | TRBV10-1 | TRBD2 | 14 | CASSLAGGHNEQFF | TGCGCCAGCAGTTTAGCGGGAGGGCACAATGAGCAGTTCTTC
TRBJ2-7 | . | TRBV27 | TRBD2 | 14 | CAGGTSGSSNEQYF | TGTGCCGGGGGGACTAGCGGGAGTTCTAACGAGCAGTACTTC
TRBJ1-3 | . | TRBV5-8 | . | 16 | CASSSAVISSGNTIYF | TGTGCCAGCAGCTCCGCTGTCATTAGCTCTGGAAACACCATATATTTT
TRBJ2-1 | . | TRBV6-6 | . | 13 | CASSYRTYNEQFF | TGTGCCAGCAGCTACCGGACTTACAATGAGCAGTTCTTC
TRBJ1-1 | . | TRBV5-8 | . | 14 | CASSLGHANTEAFF | TGTGCCAGCAGCTTGGGGCACGCGAACACTGAAGCTTTCTTT
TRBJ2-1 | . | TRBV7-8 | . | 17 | CASSPPAAGASYNEQFF | TGTGCCAGCAGCCCCCCAGCCGCGGGGGCCTCGTACAATGAGCAGTTCTTC
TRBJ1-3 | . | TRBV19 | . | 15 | CASVPGGLNGNTIYF | TGTGCCAGTGTCCCGGGGGGGCTTAATGGAAACACCATATATTTT
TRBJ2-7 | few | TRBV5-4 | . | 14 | CASTSQFPPYEQYF | TGTGCCAGCACCTCCCAGTTCCCCCCCTACGAGCAGTACTTC
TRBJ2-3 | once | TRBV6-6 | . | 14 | CASTLAYTTDTQYF | TGTGCCAGCACCTTAGCGTACACCACAGATACGCAGTATTTT
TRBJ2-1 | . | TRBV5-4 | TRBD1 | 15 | CASSFGQGAYNEQFF | TGTGCCAGCAGCTTCGGACAGGGGGCGTACAATGAGCAGTTCTTC
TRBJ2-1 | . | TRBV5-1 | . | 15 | CASSLDGNEVSEQFF | TGCGCCAGCAGCTTGGACGGGAACGAGGTTAGTGAGCAGTTCTTC
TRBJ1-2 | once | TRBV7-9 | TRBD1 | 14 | CASSLGGQSYGYTF | TGTGCCAGCAGCTTAGGGGGACAGTCCTATGGCTACACCTTC
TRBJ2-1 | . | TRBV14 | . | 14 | CASSQGGGNWRGFF | TGTGCCAGCAGCCAAGGAGGCGGGAACTGGAGAGGATTCTTC
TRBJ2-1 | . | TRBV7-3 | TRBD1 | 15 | CASSPDRGVYNEQFF | TGTGCCAGCAGCCCCGACAGGGGAGTTTACAATGAGCAGTTCTTC
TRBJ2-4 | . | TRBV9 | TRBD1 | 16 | CASSVGGSRGLDSQYF | TGTGCCAGCAGCGTAGGAGGGAGCAGGGGGCTGGACAGTCAGTACTTC
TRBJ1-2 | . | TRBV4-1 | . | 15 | CASSQTDSSSYGYTF | TGCGCCAGCAGCCAGACCGACTCCTCGAGCTATGGCTACACCTTC
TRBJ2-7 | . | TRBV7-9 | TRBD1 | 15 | CASSLPGTGIYEQYF | TGTGCCAGCAGCCTTCCCGGGACAGGGATCTACGAGCAGTACTTC
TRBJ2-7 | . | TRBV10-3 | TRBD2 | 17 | CAISESTGLAGVGEQYF | TGTGCCATCAGTGAGTCGACGGGACTAGCGGGAGTGGGCGAGCAGTACTTC
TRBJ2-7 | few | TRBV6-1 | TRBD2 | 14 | CASSRLAGSYEQYF | TGTGCCAGCAGTAGACTAGCGGGCTCCTACGAGCAGTACTTC
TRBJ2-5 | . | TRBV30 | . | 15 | CAWSPTGPEQETQYF | TGTGCCTGGAGTCCCACCGGTCCCGAACAAGAGACCCAGTACTTC
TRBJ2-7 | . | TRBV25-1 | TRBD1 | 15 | CASSEPDNRGYEQYF | TGTGCCAGCAGTGAACCTGACAACAGGGGCTACGAGCAGTACTTC
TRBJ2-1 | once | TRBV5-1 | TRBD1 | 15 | CASSLAGQIGVEWFF | TGCGCCAGCAGCTTGGCGGGACAGATAGGAGTTGAGTGGTTCTTC
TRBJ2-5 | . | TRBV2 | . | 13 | CASTQGGWPRYYF | TGTGCCAGCACGCAGGGTGGGTGGCCCAGATATTACTTC
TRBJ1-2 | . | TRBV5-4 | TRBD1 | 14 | CASTNPGGYYGYTF | TGTGCCAGCACCAACCCAGGGGGGTACTATGGCTACACCTTC
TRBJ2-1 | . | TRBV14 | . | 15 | CASSQDSAVYNEQFF | TGTGCCAGCAGCCAAGATTCAGCGGTCTACAATGAGCAGTTCTTC
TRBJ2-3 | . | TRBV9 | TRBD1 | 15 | CASSVGGQGTDTQYF | TGTGCCAGCAGCGTAGGGGGACAGGGCACAGATACGCAGTATTTT
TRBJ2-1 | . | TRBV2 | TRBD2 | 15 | CASSRVTSGDNEQFF | TGTGCCAGCAGTAGGGTGACTAGCGGGGACAATGAGCAGTTCTTC
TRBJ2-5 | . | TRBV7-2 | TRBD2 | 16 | CASKFGGLAGVETQYF | TGTGCAAGCAAATTCGGAGGTCTAGCGGGAGTTGAGACCCAGTACTTC
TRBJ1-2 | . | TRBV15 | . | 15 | CATSRERGQGYGYTF | TGTGCCACCAGCAGAGAAAGGGGTCAGGGATATGGCTACACCTTC
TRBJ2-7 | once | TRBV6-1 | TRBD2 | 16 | CASSEARASGSYEQYF | TGTGCCAGCAGTGAAGCGCGAGCTAGCGGGAGCTACGAGCAGTACTTC
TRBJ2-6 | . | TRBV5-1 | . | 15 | CASSWRTAGANGLTF | TGCGCCAGCAGCTGGCGGACAGCAGGGGCCAACGGCCTGACTTTC
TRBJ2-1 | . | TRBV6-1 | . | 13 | CASSLPRDSEQFF | TGTGCCAGCAGCTTGCCCCGGGACTCTGAGCAGTTCTTC
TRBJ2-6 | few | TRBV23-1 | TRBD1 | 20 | CASSRVDRENEVSGANVLTF | TGCGCCAGCAGTCGGGTGGACAGGGAAAATGAAGTCTCTGGGGCCAACGTCCTGACTTTC
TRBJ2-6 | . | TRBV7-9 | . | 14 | CSSSSMPGANVLTF | TGTTCCAGCAGCTCTATGCCGGGGGCCAACGTCCTGACTTTC
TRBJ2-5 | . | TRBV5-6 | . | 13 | CASRYEGRETQYF | TGTGCCAGCAGATATGAGGGCAGGGAGACCCAGTACTTC
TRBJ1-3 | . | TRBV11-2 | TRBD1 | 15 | CASRRVRDRAVTIYF | TGTGCCAGCAGGCGGGTCCGGGACAGGGCGGTCACCATATATTTT
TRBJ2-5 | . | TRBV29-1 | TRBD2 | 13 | CSVGRGSGETQYF | TGCAGCGTTGGTCGCGGGAGTGGAGAGACCCAGTACTTC
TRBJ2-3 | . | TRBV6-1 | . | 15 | CASSDGYQRADTQYF | TGTGCCAGCAGTGACGGATACCAACGGGCAGATACGCAGTATTTT
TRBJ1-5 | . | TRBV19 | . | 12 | CASSRGDQPQHF | TGTGCCAGTAGCCGTGGAGATCAGCCCCAGCATTTT
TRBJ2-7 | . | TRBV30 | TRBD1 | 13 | CAWAPRQGNEQYF | TGTGCCTGGGCTCCCCGACAGGGGAACGAGCAGTACTTC
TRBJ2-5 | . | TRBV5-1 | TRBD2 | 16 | CASRPGLAEYQETQYF | TGCGCCAGCAGACCGGGACTAGCGGAGTACCAAGAGACCCAGTACTTC
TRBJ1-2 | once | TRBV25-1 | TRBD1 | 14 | CASSEPDRVYGYTF | TGTGCCAGCAGTGAACCAGACAGGGTCTATGGCTACACCTTC